This section outlines one T cell receptor (beta chain) sequence together with its context. What it binds is unknown. Per germline, CDR1 MNHEY and CDR2 SMNVEV (reference sequence). This CDR3 is 16 amino acids long. Trimming stripped 5 bases from V and 4 bases from J, with 19 bases between. Methods used by the authors: ImmunoSEQ sequences covered only the junction and lacked quality scores; filtering therefore differed. Produced via immunoSEQ multiplex PCR; TCRdb's table is partial and in-frame only. V, J and clone size are those of that table, while D and trimming were read from the DNA. The top ten hold about a sixth of the sample, which has roughly 300,000 clones, 80% to 90% seen once. This sample is drawn from a study of shared clonotypes between healthy human individuals. Study-level results: Naive subsets, compared against memory subsets, generally had larger estimated richness values.

The chain couples TRBV27 to TRBJ2-3; D is perhaps TRBD2 (6 bases). The sequence was obtained from a man aged 18 to 30 in good health. The sequencing sample was made of memory CD8+ T cells sorted from blood. Subset meaning: CD45RO+ cells pooled with CCR7-negative TemRA cells. CDR3 in DNA: TGTGCCAGCAGTGGCGGGGACCAAGAAGGCGCAGATACGCAGTATTTT. It specifies CASSGGDQEGADTQYF.